The 3 T cell receptor beta chains below come from one sample, sequenced in a study of blood T cell repertoires in COVID-19. The method was immunoSEQ multiplex PCR; TCRdb's version includes in-frame clones alone and lacks a portion of them. The sample includes some 300,000 clones, around 84% seen only once; the top ten take 1% to 1.5%. The specimen was peripheral blood. The origin of the receptors is a man between 65 and 79 years old with acute or convalescent COVID-19.

This chain links TRBV28 with TRBJ2-5; D is ambiguous. This CDR3 comprises 13 residues. CDR1 is MDHEN and CDR2 is SYDVKM in the germline V gene. V lost 3 bases and J lost 5, with 10 bases in between. In nucleotides, the CDR3 is TGTGCCAGCAGTTTGAGGCCTGCCGAGACCCAGTACTTC. As protein: CASSLRPAETQYF. Drawing the rest from reference TRBV28 and TRBJ2-5, the complete variable domain is DVKVTQSSRYLVKRTGEKVFLECVQDMDHENMFWYRQDPGLGLRLIYFSYDVKMKEKGDIPEGYSVSREKKERFSLILESASTNQTSMYLCASSLRPAETQYFGPGTRLLVL.

The J gene is TRBJ1-2, the V gene TRBV5-5, with 10 bases fitting TRBD1. The germline V gene encodes CDR1 SGHKS and CDR2 YYEKEE (reference sequence). The CDR3 is 15 residues long. V shed 4 bases and J 1 base; nucleotides not matched to a gene: 4. The CDR3 DNA follows: TGTGCCAGCAGCGGGACAGGGGCAATTAACTATGGCTACACCTTC. Encoded protein: CASSGTGAINYGYTF.

The chain has TRBV5-5 and TRBJ2-3, with TRBD2 identical over 11 bases. This CDR3 contains 13 residues. Trimming took 5 bases from V and 4 from J; bases not matched to a gene: 0. CDR1 is SGHKS and CDR2 is YYEKEE in the germline V gene (reference sequence). The CDR3 loop reads CASRLAGADTQYF. In nucleotides, the CDR3 is TGTGCCAGCAGACTAGCGGGAGCAGATACGCAGTATTTT.